The rows below give T cell receptor beta chains drawn from one sample of a study of T cells in Graves' hyperthyroidism and ophthalmopathy. TCRdb analysed the multiplex PCR reads with MiXCR anew, one entry per CDR3 protein. Of hundreds of thousands of distinct CDR3 sequences listed, 38% are singletons. Sequences were obtained from blood. These receptors all stem from a man in his late teens or twenties with Graves' hyperthyroidism. Each CDR3 is given with its conserved first and last residue. The D gene is left open where the match is weak. The size entry is marked missing in some rows and otherwise reads once, few, many or a size class.

-,-,TRBV20-1,TRBJ2-5,TGCAGTGCTAGAGATCAAAGGGGAACGGAGACCCAGTACTTC,CSARDQRGTETQYF
TRBD1,-,TRBV12-3/TRBV12-4,TRBJ2-1,TGTGCCAGCAGTCAGCCTGGACAGGGGCAAGACAATGAGCAGTTCTTC,CASSQPGQGQDNEQFF
-,-,TRBV25-1,TRBJ2-3,TGTGCCAGCATATGTGCCCGGAGAGATACGCAGTATTTT,CASICARRDTQYF
TRBD2,many,TRBV2,TRBJ2-5,TGTGCCAGCAGTGAACTGGCTAGCGGGAACAATCCCCATGTGGAGACCCAGTACTTC,CASSELASGNNPHVETQYF
TRBD1,-,TRBV12-3/TRBV12-4,TRBJ2-7,TGTGCCAGCAGGTCCGGGACAGAGTACGAGCAGTACTTC,CASRSGTEYEQYF
-,-,TRBV6-5,TRBJ2-7,TGTGCCAGCAATTCACTAGGCCATTACGAGCAGTACTTC,CASNSLGHYEQYF
-,-,TRBV29-1,TRBJ2-2,TGCAGCGTTGTTAGTCAGACCGGGGAGCTGTTTTTT,CSVVSQTGELFF
-,many,TRBV2,TRBJ2-7,TGTGCCAGCAGGGGACTCAAGGGCTACGAGCAGTACTTC,CASRGLKGYEQYF
-,-,TRBV20-1,TRBJ2-7,TGCAGTGCTAGCCGACTAGAAAACACCTACGAGCAGTACTTC,CSASRLENTYEQYF
-,-,TRBV29-1,TRBJ2-7,TGCAGCTTCACAAGGGACTACGAGCAGTACTTC,CSFTRDYEQYF
TRBD1,-,TRBV7-2,TRBJ1-3,TGTGCCAGCAGTCCCTTCCGGGACAGGGGCGGCACCATATATTTT,CASSPFRDRGGTIYF
-,-,TRBV13,TRBJ1-5,TGTGCCAGCAGTTATACAGGGTATCAGCCCCAGCATTTT,CASSYTGYQPQHF